This T cell receptor (beta chain) originates from a study of identifying expanded T cells in peripheral blood. TCRdb keeps only in-frame clones here, not all; method: immunoSEQ multiplex PCR. The sample lists tens of thousands of clones, roughly 81% seen once, with under 20% in the top ten. With V trimmed by 3 bases and J by 2 bases, 4 bases remained unmatched. The CDR3 spans 15 residues. CDR1 and CDR2 from the germline V gene are SGDLS and YYNGEE. The chain couples TRBV9 to TRBJ2-1; 8 nucleotides line up with TRBD2. The sample consisted of blood. This clonotype was sampled from a person aged 18 to 70 in good health. CDR3 nucleotide sequence: TGTGCCAGCAGCGATAGCGGGACTACCTACAATGAGCAGTTCTTC. Translating gives CASSDSGTTYNEQFF.